Listed here are 19 T cell receptor beta chains from one sample, sequenced in a study of cytomegalovirus exposure and HLA in healthy donors. PCR employed 60 Vbeta and 13 Jbeta primers. The method was immunoSEQ multiplex PCR; TCRdb's version includes in-frame clones alone and lacks a portion of them. The table lists around 170,000 clones, over 65% of them singletons. Sequencing used PBMCs. The receptors come from a man in his late teens or twenties in good health and CMV-seronegative.

This chain joins TRBV9 and TRBJ1-2, with 7 bases that match TRBD1. CDR1 and CDR2 from the germline V gene are SGDLS and YYNGEE. The CDR3 length is 16 residues. V was clipped by 0 bases and J by 6 bases; unmatched bases: 11. The CDR3 protein is CASSVVGQPLGDGYTF. DNA for the CDR3: TGTGCCAGCAGCGTAGTGGGACAGCCTTTGGGAGATGGCTACACCTTC.

CDR3 sequence reads: CASSPRGDRRKHTDQPQHF. CDR3 coding DNA: TGCGCCAGCAGCCCCCGAGGGGACAGGAGAAAGCATACTGATCAGCCCCAGCATTTT. The chain combines TRBV4-1 with TRBJ1-5, with 8 bases aligning to TRBD1. The length of the CDR3 is 19 residues. Germline CDR1 and CDR2: MGHRA and YSYEKL. V shed 4 bases and J 5 bases; nucleotides not matched to a gene: 19.

The rearrangement links TRBV5-6 to TRBJ1-4; TRBD1 matches 9 bases. This CDR3 is 16 amino acids long. J gave up 4 bases and V 4 bases, and 8 bases lay outside the gene matches. Germline V lookup: CDR1 SGHDT, CDR2 YYEEEE. The CDR3 loop reads CASSAGQGKGNEKLFF. In nucleotides, the CDR3 is TGTGCCAGCAGCGCGGGACAGGGCAAGGGTAATGAAAAACTGTTTTTT. The full variable domain, in which reference TRBV5-6 and TRBJ1-4 provide the parts outside the CDR3, is DAGVTQSPTHLIKTRGQQVTLRCSPKSGHDTVSWYQQALGQGPQFIFQYYEEEERQRGNFPDRFSGHQFPNYSSELNVNALLLGDSALYLCASSAGQGKGNEKLFFGSGTQLSVL.

The table lists this clone with a few counts. The V gene is TRBV9, the J gene TRBJ1-1; no clear D. V was shortened by 0 bases and J by 3 bases, with 9 bases between the two germline ends. The CDR3 loop spans 14 amino acids. The germline gives CDR1 SGDLS, CDR2 YYNGEE. The CDR3 is CASSVGPGDTEAFF. Here the CDR3 DNA reads TGTGCCAGCAGCGTAGGGCCCGGGGACACTGAAGCTTTCTTT.

The chain employs TRBV9 and TRBJ1-1; weak D call: TRBD1 (5 bases). CDR3 length: 14 residues. The V end was cut by 6 bases, the J end by 7 bases, with 19 bases between. The germline V gene has CDR1 SGDLS and CDR2 YYNGEE. CDR3 in amino acids: CASTRNGGIGEAFF. The CDR3 coding sequence is TGTGCCAGCACCCGAAATGGGGGGATCGGTGAAGCTTTCTTT.

The genes are TRBV7-8 and TRBJ2-5; TRBD1 agrees at 10 bases. The V gene's germline CDR1 is SGHVS and CDR2 FQNEAQ. The CDR3 covers 15 residues. Trimming took 4 bases from V and 3 from J; bases not matched to a gene: 5. The CDR3 nucleotides are TGTGCCAGCAGCTCCTCCGGGACAGGGGAAGAGACCCAGTACTTC. Its translation: CASSSSGTGEETQYF.

This chain uses TRBV19 with TRBJ1-1; D is ambiguous. This CDR3 is 15 amino acids long. Germline V CDR1 and CDR2: LNHDA, SQIVND (reference sequence). Deletions cut 7 bases from V and 0 bases from J, with 15 bases between. Written as DNA, the CDR3 is TGTGCCAGTATCGCACCAGGCAGAATGAACACTGAAGCTTTCTTT. Protein product: CASIAPGRMNTEAFF.

V and J are TRBV29-1 and TRBJ1-3; D is unclear. The V end was cut by 7 bases, the J end by 0 bases, with 13 bases between. This CDR3 is 14 amino acids long. CDR1 is SQVTM and CDR2 is ANQGSEA in the germline V gene. The CDR3 sequence: CSAARGGSGNTIYF. As DNA, the CDR3 is TGCAGCGCCGCTCGCGGCGGCTCTGGAAACACCATATATTTT.

The CDR3 sequence: CASNFGMNTGELFF. The CDR3 nucleotides are TGTGCCAGCAATTTTGGCATGAACACCGGGGAGCTGTTTTTT. The J gene is TRBJ2-2, the V gene TRBV9, with unresolved D. The CDR3 spans 14 residues. V was trimmed by 6 bases and J by 1 base, leaving 10 bases between them. CDR1 is SGDLS and CDR2 is YYNGEE in the germline V gene.

The chain employs TRBV28 and TRBJ1-1, with D possibly matching TRBD1 (6 bases). This CDR3 is 16 amino acids long. The germline V gene has CDR1 MDHEN and CDR2 SYDVKM. V was clipped by 6 bases and J by 0 bases, with 17 bases between them. The CDR3 region is CASRTYLGGLNTEAFF. CDR3 coding DNA: TGTGCCAGCAGGACATACCTTGGGGGCTTGAACACTGAAGCTTTCTTT.

This chain links TRBV9 with TRBJ1-1, with no clear D. The V end lost 1 base, the J end lost 0 bases, and 10 bases lay between the germline ends. The germline V gene encodes CDR1 SGDLS and CDR2 YYNGEE. The CDR3 runs 15 residues. CDR3 nucleotide sequence: TGTGCCAGCAGCGTATTGGACTCGATGAACACTGAAGCTTTCTTT. Its protein product is CASSVLDSMNTEAFF.

This clone was picked up one time. This sequence joins TRBV11-2 and TRBJ2-7; D is possibly TRBD2 (6 bases). Germline CDR1 is SGHAT and CDR2 is FQNNGV. V gave up 0 bases and J gave up 2 bases, with 11 bases separating them. This CDR3 is built from 15 residues. The CDR3 DNA reads TGTGCCAGCAGCTTAGAGGGGGGACGAGCCTACGAGCAGTACTTC. This encodes CASSLEGGRAYEQYF.

V usage is TRBV30 and J usage is TRBJ1-2, with 9 bases lining up with TRBD1. V lost 5 bases and J lost 5; bases outside the gene matches: 6. This CDR3 spans 13 amino acids. Germline-derived CDR1 and CDR2 are GTSNPN and SVGIG (reference sequence). The CDR3: CAWAGQGRYGYTF. Written as DNA, the CDR3 is TGTGCCTGGGCCGGACAGGGGAGGTATGGCTACACCTTC. Using reference TRBV30 and TRBJ1-2 for the parts outside the CDR3, the full variable domain is SQTIHQWPATLVQPVGSPLSLECTVEGTSNPNLYWYRQAAGRGLQLLFYSVGIGQISSEVPQNLSASRPQDRQFILSSKKLLLSDSGFYLCAWAGQGRYGYTFGSGTRLTVV.

This chain uses TRBV6-1 with TRBJ2-2, with unresolved D. The CDR3 spans 16 residues. V gave up 1 base and J gave up 4 bases, with 13 bases separating them. CDR1 and CDR2 from the germline V gene are MNHNS and SASEGT. The CDR3 DNA is TGTGCCAGCAGTGAAGTAGGAATATGGAGCACCGGGGAGCTGTTTTTT. Encoded protein: CASSEVGIWSTGELFF.

The gene calls are TRBV27 and TRBJ1-6; D call uncertain. Germline CDR1 MNHEY, CDR2 SMNVEV (reference sequence). The CDR3 runs to 17 residues. Trimming stripped 0 bases from V and 0 bases from J, with 9 bases between. For the CDR3, the DNA is TGTGCCAGCAGTTTATCGGGAGGGAGCTCCTATAATTCACCCCTCCACTTT. Translated: CASSLSGGSSYNSPLHF.

V usage is TRBV30 and J usage is TRBJ1-1, with TRBD1 matching over 10 bases. The V gene's germline CDR1 is GTSNPN and CDR2 SVGIG (reference sequence). With V trimmed by 4 bases and J by 3 bases, 17 bases remained unmatched. The CDR3 length is 18 residues. CDR3 nucleotides: TGTGCCTGGAAAGCTGACCCGACAGGGGGCTTAAGGGACACTGAAGCTTTCTTT. Its translation: CAWKADPTGGLRDTEAFF.

The sample holds a few counts of this clone. The chain employs TRBV30 and TRBJ2-1, with a weak D call TRBD2 (6 bases). Germline CDR1 and CDR2: GTSNPN and SVGIG (reference sequence). The germline V and J ends were trimmed by 5 bases and 1 base, with 12 bases remaining between them. This CDR3 comprises 14 residues. DNA for the CDR3: TGTGCCTGGCGAAGGAGGGAGTCCTACAATGAGCAGTTCTTC. This gives the protein CAWRRRESYNEQFF.

This rearrangement joins TRBV30 to TRBJ1-5, with D uncertain. Germline assignment: CDR1 GTSNPN and CDR2 SVGIG (reference sequence). This CDR3 contains 15 residues. V lost 5 bases, J lost 3 bases, and 17 bases lay in between. In nucleotides, the CDR3 is TGTGCCTGGGGTCCGGGGTCTACCTTCAATCAGCCCCAGCATTTT. Translated, it gives CAWGPGSTFNQPQHF. Together with reference TRBV30 and TRBJ1-5, the CDR3 gives the full variable domain: SQTIHQWPATLVQPVGSPLSLECTVEGTSNPNLYWYRQAAGRGLQLLFYSVGIGQISSEVPQNLSASRPQDRQFILSSKKLLLSDSGFYLCAWGPGSTFNQPQHFGDGTRLSIL.

The J gene is TRBJ1-1, the V gene TRBV29-1; D call uncertain. CDR1 and CDR2 from the germline V gene are SQVTM and ANQGSEA. The CDR3 loop spans 13 amino acids. V dropped 8 bases and J dropped 7 bases, with 20 bases sitting between them. CDR3 sequence (DNA): TGCAGCCTCAAACAGACCAAAGAAGGTGAAGCTTTCTTT. This codes for CSLKQTKEGEAFF.